Listed here are 26 T cell receptor beta chains from one sample, sequenced in a study of shared clonotypes between healthy human individuals. TCRdb's copy holds only in-frame clones and misses some; the assay was immunoSEQ multiplex PCR. Of approximately 2,000,000 clones listed, under 95% were seen once; the top ten hold approximately 0.41%. The source material was naive CD4+ T cells from PBMCs. The subset is: CD45RA+ positively selected. The receptors were sampled from a man aged 18-30 years in good health. Some clones in this sample may be carry-over from other donors' samples.

This chain connects TRBV28 to TRBJ2-7, with no clear D. V was cut by 3 bases and J by 2 bases, with 14 bases left in between. The CDR3 is 15 amino acids. CDR1 is MDHEN and CDR2 is SYDVKM in the germline V gene. In DNA form, the CDR3 reads TGTGCCAGCAGTTTTAATCCGGCGGACCCCTACGAGCAGTACTTC. Its translation: CASSFNPADPYEQYF.

This chain links TRBV13 with TRBJ2-1; either TRBD1 or TRBD2 may fit D (5 bases each). CDR1 and CDR2 from the germline V gene are PRHDT and FYEKMQ (reference sequence). The CDR3 runs 15 residues. V was shortened by 6 bases and J by 4 bases, with 16 bases between the two germline ends. CDR3 nucleotide sequence: TGTGCCAGCAGACAGTCCGGGACCAGATACAATGAGCAGTTCTTC. Protein: CASRQSGTRYNEQFF.

The gene calls are TRBV6-6 and TRBJ1-2; 8 bases are a match to TRBD1. V trimming: 6 bases; J trimming: 8 bases; junction bases outside the gene matches: 11. The germline V gene has CDR1 MNHNY and CDR2 SVGAGI (reference sequence). This CDR3 has 14 amino acids. The CDR3 is CASSLGQGGLGYTF. The CDR3 DNA is TGTGCCAGCAGCCTCGGACAGGGAGGGTTGGGCTACACCTTC.

The V and J genes are TRBV6-5 and TRBJ1-4; D is undetermined. The CDR3 is 15 residues long. CDR1 is MNHEY and CDR2 is SVGAGI in the germline V gene. V was trimmed by 7 bases and J by 1 base, leaving 13 bases between them. CDR3 sequence (DNA): TGTGCCAGCAAGCGGGGTCTGGTAACTAATGAAAAACTGTTTTTT. Its protein product is CASKRGLVTNEKLFF.

This CDR3 is CASSERQGEETQYF. DNA for the CDR3: TGTGCCAGCAGCGAGAGACAGGGAGAAGAGACCCAGTACTTC. This rearrangement joins TRBV7-9 to TRBJ2-5; 7 bases align to TRBD1. V trimming: 5 bases; J trimming: 3 bases; junction bases outside the gene matches: 6. The germline gives CDR1 SEHNR, CDR2 FQNEAQ (reference sequence). This CDR3 has 14 amino acids.

This clone was counted between two and nine times. The gene calls are TRBV4-1 and TRBJ1-2; a weak D match, TRBD1 (5 bases). V was shortened by 4 bases and J by 1 base, with 10 bases between the two germline ends. CDR1 is MGHRA and CDR2 is YSYEKL in the germline V gene. This CDR3 comprises 14 residues. The CDR3 DNA follows: TGCGCCAGCAGCCGTTGGGACGGTAACTATGGCTACACCTTC. This sequence encodes CASSRWDGNYGYTF.

The chain links TRBV7-6 to TRBJ2-2; a weak D match, TRBD2 (9 bases). V was shortened by 6 bases and J by 4 bases, with 24 bases between the two germline ends. CDR1 is SGHVS, CDR2 FNYEAQ, per germline. The CDR3 totals 18 residues. CDR3: CASRPQGGLARATGELFF. DNA for the CDR3: TGTGCCAGCAGGCCACAGGGGGGACTAGCTCGAGCCACCGGGGAGCTGTTTTTT.

Of note for this clone: This specimen includes other DNA sequences encoding the same CDR3. The genes are TRBV28 and TRBJ2-2; D not certain. Trimming took 0 bases from V and 2 from J, leaving 7 bases between them. Germline V gene data show CDR1 as MDHEN and CDR2 as SYDVKM. The CDR3 consists of 15 residues. CDR3 sequence (DNA): TGTGCCAGCAGTTTATGGGGCTCAAACACCGGGGAGCTGTTTTTT. Translating it yields CASSLWGSNTGELFF.

In regard to this clone: Within the sample, other DNA sequences also encode this same CDR3. CDR3 DNA sequence: TGCGCCAGCAGCTTGACGGGGGAGACCCAGTACTTC. Encoded protein: CASSLTGETQYF. The V call is TRBV5-1, the J call TRBJ2-5, with D possibly matching TRBD2 (5 bases). This CDR3 contains 12 residues. The V gene's germline CDR1 is SGHRS and CDR2 YFSETQ. The V end was cut by 1 base, the J end by 5 bases, with 6 bases between.

V and J are TRBV28 and TRBJ1-3, with 7 bases fitting TRBD1. The ends lost 4 bases at V and 0 bases at J; junction bases unmatched: 6. The germline V gene encodes CDR1 MDHEN and CDR2 SYDVKM. The CDR3 totals 16 residues. The CDR3 here is CASSSTGQSSGNTIYF. Written as DNA, the CDR3 is TGTGCCAGCAGTTCCACGGGACAGTCCTCTGGAAACACCATATATTTT.

The V and J genes are TRBV5-4 and TRBJ1-6, with a possible D match to TRBD1 (5 bases). The CDR3 has 14 residues. Trimming pared 3 bases from V and 10 bases from J, leaving 14 bases between. Germline V lookup: CDR1 SGHNT, CDR2 YYREEE (reference sequence). Written as DNA, the CDR3 is TGTGCCAGCAGCTCGGGGGTGGAAGGGTCACCCCTCCACTTT. It codes for CASSSGVEGSPLHF.

Concerning this clone itself: The same CDR3 also results from other DNA sequences found in this sample. The gene calls are TRBV28 and TRBJ1-3; TRBD1 might be the D (5 bases). The CDR3 spans 15 residues. Deletions cut 2 bases from V and 0 bases from J, with 8 bases between. Per germline, CDR1 MDHEN and CDR2 SYDVKM. The CDR3 loop is CASSLLGVSGNTIYF. CDR3 DNA: TGTGCCAGCAGTTTACTAGGGGTCTCTGGAAACACCATATATTTT.

This clone was recorded only once. Other DNA variants within this sample encode the same CDR3. This chain connects TRBV5-1 to TRBJ1-3; D remains unclear. The germline gives CDR1 SGHRS, CDR2 YFSETQ. V lost 2 bases and J lost 0, with 6 bases in between. The CDR3 is made up of 14 amino acids. In DNA form, the CDR3 reads TGCGCCAGCAGCTTAGAAGGCTCTGGAAACACCATATATTTT. As protein: CASSLEGSGNTIYF.

The J gene is TRBJ2-7, the V gene TRBV10-3, with D possibly matching TRBD2 (6 bases). The V gene's germline CDR1 is ENHRY and CDR2 SYGVKD. The CDR3 has 17 amino acids. Trimming took off 0 bases at V and 2 bases at J, with 17 bases between the two ends. The CDR3 DNA sequence: TGTGCCATCAGTGAGTCTTCGCTAGCGAACGGACCCTACGAGCAGTACTTC. Its translation is CAISESSLANGPYEQYF.

This clone has a single count. The same CDR3 also results from other DNA sequences found in this sample. The genes are TRBV7-3 and TRBJ2-3; D not resolved. V dropped 1 base and J dropped 6 bases, with 5 bases sitting between them. This CDR3 has 12 amino acids. Germline CDR1 is SGHTA and CDR2 is FQGTGA. CDR3 amino acids: CASSLNEDTQYF. The CDR3 region has the DNA TGTGCCAGCAGCTTAAATGAGGATACGCAGTATTTT.

This chain uses TRBV2 with TRBJ2-1, with D tentatively TRBD2 (6 bases). V lost 0 bases and J 8 bases, leaving 8 bases between the germline ends. CDR3 length: 13 amino acids. Germline V CDR1 and CDR2: SNHLY, FYNNEI. Here the CDR3 DNA reads TGTGCCAGCAGTGAAGCGCGGGGAGATGAGCAGTTCTTC. Translating it yields CASSEARGDEQFF. The whole variable domain, remainder taken from reference TRBV2 and TRBJ2-1, is EPEVTQTPSHQVTQMGQEVILRCVPISNHLYFYWYRQILGQKVEFLVSFYNNEISEKSEIFDDQFSVERPDGSNFTLKIRSTKLEDSAMYFCASSEARGDEQFFGPGTRLTVL.

The chain has TRBV28 and TRBJ2-5; weak D call: TRBD1 (7 bases). Germline lookup yields CDR1 MDHEN and CDR2 SYDVKM. Trimming left V 5 bases short and J 13 bases short, with 17 bases between. CDR3 size: 12 residues. CDR3 coding DNA: TGTGCCAGCAGTCCACAGGGGCGCGGGATGTACTTC. Amino acid sequence: CASSPQGRGMYF. Filled out from reference TRBV28 and TRBJ2-5, the complete variable domain reads DVKVTQSSRYLVKRTGEKVFLECVQDMDHENMFWYRQDPGLGLRLIYFSYDVKMKEKGDIPEGYSVSREKKERFSLILESASTNQTSMYLCASSPQGRGMYFGPGTRLLVL.

The V call is TRBV28, the J call TRBJ2-7; D gene unclear. Trimming pared 10 bases from V and 5 bases from J, leaving 18 bases between. The germline V gene has CDR1 MDHEN and CDR2 SYDVKM. The length of the CDR3 is 13 residues. In DNA form, the CDR3 reads TGTGCCACTGCCCTAAGTAATTTGAACGAGCAGTACTTC. It translates to CATALSNLNEQYF.

V usage is TRBV10-3 and J usage is TRBJ1-1, with D possibly matching TRBD1 (5 bases). The CDR3 loop spans 16 amino acids. V dropped 3 bases and J dropped 0 bases, with 14 bases sitting between them. The germline V gene has CDR1 ENHRY and CDR2 SYGVKD. The CDR3 sequence: CAISEGGAGLNTEAFF. The DNA for the CDR3 is TGTGCCATCAGTGAAGGAGGGGCAGGCTTGAACACTGAAGCTTTCTTT.

This clone showed up just once. The chain employs TRBV2 and TRBJ1-1; TRBD1 might be the D (5 bases). This CDR3 region has 15 residues. Trimming removed 4 bases at V and 6 bases at J, with 18 bases between. Germline V CDR1 and CDR2: SNHLY, FYNNEI. The DNA for the CDR3 is TGTGCCAGCAGTGTGGAGGTCGGGGGAGGCGCTGAAGCTTTCTTT. Translating it yields CASSVEVGGGAEAFF.

The V call is TRBV25-1, the J call TRBJ1-2; possibly TRBD1 for D (5 bases). Trimming shortened V by 2 bases and J by 10 bases, and 17 bases separated the two germline ends. CDR3 length: 14 residues. The germline gives CDR1 MGHDK, CDR2 SYGVNS. In DNA, the CDR3 is TGTGCCAGCAGTGAAGACCAGACAGTTCGTCCCTACACCTTC. Residues: CASSEDQTVRPYTF.

This rearrangement joins TRBV4-1 to TRBJ2-2, with D possibly being TRBD2 (5 bases). Germline loops: CDR1 MGHRA, CDR2 YSYEKL. V shed 4 bases and J shed 0 bases, with 12 bases lying between them. The CDR3 is 16 residues long. DNA for the CDR3: TGCGCCAGCAGCCTACGAGCGGTACCGAACACCGGGGAGCTGTTTTTT. Its protein product is CASSLRAVPNTGELFF.

The chain employs TRBV28 and TRBJ2-1; unclear D gene. Germline V gene data show CDR1 as MDHEN and CDR2 as SYDVKM. Trimming took off 4 bases at V and 8 bases at J, with 15 bases between the two ends. The CDR3 has 14 residues. This chain's CDR3 is CASSSSGFPYEQFF. In nucleotides, the CDR3 is TGTGCCAGCAGTTCTTCCGGGTTCCCCTATGAGCAGTTCTTC.

The chain has TRBV9 and TRBJ2-3; 7 nucleotides match TRBD2. CDR1 is SGDLS and CDR2 is YYNGEE in the germline V gene. This CDR3 has 14 residues. The V segment lost 3 bases and the J segment 3 bases; nucleotides outside the gene matches: 4. CDR3 sequence: CASSASGITDTQYF. DNA for the CDR3: TGTGCCAGCAGCGCTAGCGGCATAACAGATACGCAGTATTTT.

The V gene is TRBV6-1, the J gene TRBJ1-1; 7 bases align to TRBD1. Trimming cost V 7 bases and J 10 bases; bases outside gene matches: 15. The CDR3 is made up of 14 amino acids. CDR1 and CDR2 from the germline V gene are MNHNS and SASEGT. Here the CDR3 reads CASTLSDAGGGAFF. As DNA, the CDR3 is TGTGCCAGCACTCTGAGCGACGCAGGGGGGGGAGCTTTCTTT.

This rearrangement joins TRBV5-1 to TRBJ2-1, with D possibly being TRBD2 (6 bases). Trimming left V 4 bases short and J 5 bases short, with 10 bases between. The length of the CDR3 is 13 residues. The germline V gene encodes CDR1 SGHRS and CDR2 YFSETQ. The CDR3 DNA is TGCGCCAGCAGCGTAGGAGGGAACAATGAGCAGTTCTTC. Translated: CASSVGGNNEQFF.